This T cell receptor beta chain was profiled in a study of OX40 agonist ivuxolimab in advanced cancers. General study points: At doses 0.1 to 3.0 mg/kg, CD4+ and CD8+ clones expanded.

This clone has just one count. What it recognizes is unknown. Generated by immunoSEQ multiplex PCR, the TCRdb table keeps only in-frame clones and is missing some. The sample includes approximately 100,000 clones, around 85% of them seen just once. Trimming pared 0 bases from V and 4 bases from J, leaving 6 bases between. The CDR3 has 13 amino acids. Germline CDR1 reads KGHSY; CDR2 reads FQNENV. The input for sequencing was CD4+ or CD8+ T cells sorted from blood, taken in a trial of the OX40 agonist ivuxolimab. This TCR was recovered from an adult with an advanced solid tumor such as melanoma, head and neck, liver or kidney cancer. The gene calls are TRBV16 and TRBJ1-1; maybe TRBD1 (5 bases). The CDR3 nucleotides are TGTGCCAGCAGCCAATCGAGGGGCACTGAAGCTTTCTTT. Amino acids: CASSQSRGTEAFF. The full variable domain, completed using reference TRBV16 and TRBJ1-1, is GEEVAQTPKHLVRGEGQKAKLYCAPIKGHSYVFWYQQVLKNEFKFLISFQNENVFDETGMPKERFSAKCLPNSPCSLEIQATKLEDSAVYFCASSQSRGTEAFFGQGTRLTVV.